Detailed here is one T cell receptor (beta chain). As yet, its antigen is unknown. Other DNA sequences in the same sample also yield this CDR3. This table comes from immunoSEQ multiplex PCR, and its TCRdb copy is limited to in-frame clones, with some not included. Among hundreds of thousands of clones listed, 70% to 90% were seen once. The source of the sample is a study of Ad26.COV2.S vaccination and SARS-CoV-2 variants. As to treatment: about 20 received Ad26.COV2.S at low or high dose, single or two shots; a few received placebo; per-sample allocation not given. Collection of samples fell on day 63 after the first vaccine or placebo injection. Study outcomes and limitations: For non-spike TCRs, breadth in vaccine recipients resembled that in placebo recipients.

Germline lookup yields CDR1 LGHDT and CDR2 YNNKEL (reference sequence). The V gene lost 2 bases and the J gene lost 1 base, with 6 bases spanning the gap. This CDR3 contains 13 residues. The specimen was peripheral blood, collected in a trial of Ad26.COV2.S vaccine versus placebo. The sequence was collected from a person aged 18-65 years who received the Ad26.COV2.S COVID-19 vaccine or a placebo. The J gene is TRBJ2-7, the V gene TRBV3-1 (or the pseudogene TRBV3-2); a possible D gene is TRBD1 (6 bases). In nucleotides, the CDR3 is TGTGCCAGCAGCCAAAGGGGGTCCTACGAGCAGTACTTC. The encoded protein is CASSQRGSYEQYF.